This T cell receptor (beta chain) was retrieved from a study of vaccination and CD4 T cells after COVID-19. Stated treatment: approximately nine-day PBMC culture with coronavirus spike peptide pools or control peptides (ViraFEST assay). Concerning this clonotype itself: Its cognate antigen is unknown.

The Oncomine TCR Beta short-read assay sequenced DNA from cultured CD4+ T cells. The genomic DNA was obtained from cultured CD4+ T cells by extraction with the QIAamp micro DNA kit. Via MiXCR, TCRdb re-called the PCR reads, giving one row per CDR3 protein. This sample yields about 10,000 distinct CDR3 sequences, of which 44% are seen a single time; about a third belongs to the top ten. CDR1 SNHLY and CDR2 FYNNEI come from the germline V gene. Trimming removed 6 bases from V and 2 bases from J, with 22 bases in between. CDR3 length equals 18 residues. The source material was CD4+ T cells from blood, cultured in vitro. The receptor was isolated from a human donor who had recovered from COVID-19. The V call is TRBV2, the J call TRBJ1-4; perhaps TRBD1 as D (6 bases). CDR3 nucleotide sequence: TGTGCCAGCAGCTACGAGGTGGGGGGCAGGACGACTAATGAAAAACTGTTTTTT. This gives the protein CASSYEVGGRTTNEKLFF.